The rows below give T cell receptor beta chains drawn from one sample of a study of cytomegalovirus exposure and HLA in healthy donors. Profiling relied on immunoSEQ multiplex PCR, and the TCRdb table lists in-frame clones only, not all of them. The sample lists around 92,000 clones; roughly 76% were seen once. The specimen sequenced was PBMCs. The receptors stem from a human donor in good health. Both conserved end residues are part of each CDR3. A D gene is named only where the DNA matches it firmly. Clone size is stated in some rows and not others, as once, few, many or a class when expanded.

clone size,J gene,D gene,V gene,CDR3 DNA,CDR3 protein
NA,TRBJ2-1,NA,TRBV12-5,TGTGCTAGTGGCCAGGACTACAACAATGAGCAGTTCTTC,CASGQDYNNEQFF
NA,TRBJ2-5,NA,TRBV2,TGTGCCATCGGGGTTTCCATTGAGGCCCAGTACTTC,CAIGVSIEAQYF
NA,TRBJ2-5,TRBD2,TRBV5-1,TGCGCCAGCAGCTTAGCCGGAGCGGGGTTCATTAAGACCCAGTACTTC,CASSLAGAGFIKTQYF
NA,TRBJ2-3,NA,TRBV18,TGTGCCAGCTCACCAGAAGGGGCTGATACGCAGTATTTT,CASSPEGADTQYF
NA,TRBJ2-3,TRBD1,TRBV29-1,TGCAGCGTTAGACAGGGGCCAGATACGCAGTATTTT,CSVRQGPDTQYF
NA,TRBJ2-3,TRBD1,TRBV7-9,TGTTCCAGCAGCTCCTACAGGGGCTTCACAGATACGCAGTATTTT,CSSSSYRGFTDTQYF
once,TRBJ1-3,NA,TRBV11-2,TGTGCCAGCAGCCCCGGCCCGGCAGGGATCTTTGGAAACACCATATATTTT,CASSPGPAGIFGNTIYF
NA,TRBJ1-2,TRBD1,TRBV9,TGTGCCAGCAGCTCCTCCACTCGGGGGACAGGCTATGGCTACACCTTC,CASSSSTRGTGYGYTF
NA,TRBJ2-7,TRBD1,TRBV5-1,TGCGCCAGCAGCTTCTCCGGGACAGGGTACGAGCAGTACTTC,CASSFSGTGYEQYF
NA,TRBJ2-1,TRBD1,TRBV18,TGTGCCAGCTCACCAACCTCGGGGACAGGGGGGAGAAATGAGCAGTTCTTC,CASSPTSGTGGRNEQFF
NA,TRBJ1-4,NA,TRBV5-1,TGCGCCAGCAGGTCGCAGGGGACAACTAATGAAAAACTGTTTTTT,CASRSQGTTNEKLFF
many,TRBJ2-2,NA,TRBV19,TGTGCCAGTAGTATAGTGGGACTCAACACCGGGGAGCTGTTTTTT,CASSIVGLNTGELFF
NA,TRBJ1-1,TRBD1,TRBV7-8,TGTGCCAGCAGCCCAGAGGACAGGGCTACTGAAGCTTTCTTT,CASSPEDRATEAFF
few,TRBJ1-5,TRBD1,TRBV7-6,TGTGCCAGCAGCCCGAACAGGGGAGGGCCCCAGCATTTT,CASSPNRGGPQHF
NA,TRBJ1-5,NA,TRBV7-2,TGTGCCAGCAGCTTAGCGCCCGGGATGAATCAGCCCCAGCATTTT,CASSLAPGMNQPQHF
NA,TRBJ1-1,TRBD1,TRBV11-2,TGTGCCAGCAGCTACACATACAGGGGAGATACTGAAGCTTTCTTT,CASSYTYRGDTEAFF
NA,TRBJ1-3,NA,TRBV10-1,TGCGCCAGCCGCGCGAGCTCTGGAAACACCATATATTTT,CASRASSGNTIYF
NA,TRBJ2-7,NA,TRBV7-9,TGTGCCAGCAGCCCCGAAAGCGGGCACCTCTCCTACGAGCAGTACTTC,CASSPESGHLSYEQYF
NA,TRBJ1-2,TRBD1,TRBV30,TGTGCCTGGAAAGCGGACAGGGCAGATGGCTACACCTTC,CAWKADRADGYTF
NA,TRBJ1-5,NA,TRBV2,TGTGCCAGCAGTGTTGGGGGGACCTCCTTTCGGCCCCAGCATTTT,CASSVGGTSFRPQHF
NA,TRBJ2-5,NA,TRBV5-6,TGTGCCAGCAGCTTGGCGGGGGGCCGGGAGACCCAGTACTTC,CASSLAGGRETQYF
NA,TRBJ2-7,TRBD1,TRBV18,TGTGCCAGCTCAGCCCGGGACAGGGGTACCTACGAGCAGTACTTC,CASSARDRGTYEQYF
NA,TRBJ2-7,NA,TRBV19,TGTGCCAGTAGTAACTACTCCTACGAGCAGTACTTC,CASSNYSYEQYF
few,TRBJ1-1,TRBD1,TRBV6-5,TGTGCCAGCAGGCGACAGGGAATGAACACTGAAGCTTTCTTT,CASRRQGMNTEAFF
NA,TRBJ2-1,TRBD1,TRBV7-2,TGTGCCAGCAGCTTAGGGACAGGGCGAGCGGGTGAGCAGTTCTTC,CASSLGTGRAGEQFF
NA,TRBJ1-2,NA,TRBV5-1,TGCGCCAGCAGCTTGGCCGGGACACCGAACTATGGCTACACCTTC,CASSLAGTPNYGYTF
NA,TRBJ1-2,NA,TRBV13,TGTGCCAGCAGCCCCGCGGGCAGTGTAGGAAACGGCTACACCTTC,CASSPAGSVGNGYTF
NA,TRBJ2-1,NA,TRBV5-1,TGCGCCAGCAGCCCAGCGGCCCTAGCGAGGTCCTTATCTTACAATGAGCAGTTCTTC,CASSPAALARSLSYNEQFF
NA,TRBJ1-2,NA,TRBV4-3,TGCGCCAGCAGCCAAGATTCTAGGGGCTCGGGCTATGGCTACACCTTC,CASSQDSRGSGYGYTF
medium-sized,TRBJ1-4,NA,TRBV2,TGTGCCAGCAGTGAATTCGGGGTCGGAGAAAAACTGTTTTTT,CASSEFGVGEKLFF
once,TRBJ2-2,TRBD1,TRBV9,TGTGCCAGCAGCACTAGTCCGGGACAGGGGAACACCGGGGAGCTGTTTTTT,CASSTSPGQGNTGELFF
NA,TRBJ2-7,TRBD2,TRBV5-4,TGTGCCAGCAGCTTGGGTCCTAGCGGGTTCTACGAGCAGTACTTC,CASSLGPSGFYEQYF
NA,TRBJ2-3,TRBD2,TRBV6-4,TGTGCCAGCAGGACGCCGGGGACTAGCGCCGTCCCCGATACGCAGTATTTT,CASRTPGTSAVPDTQYF
NA,TRBJ1-2,TRBD1,TRBV7-6,TGTGCCAGCAGCTTAGGATTGGGCTACAGGGGGCAGGAAGGCTACACCTTC,CASSLGLGYRGQEGYTF
NA,TRBJ1-2,NA,TRBV5-6,TGTGCCAGCAGCTTGATGCAGGGCATAAAGGCTGGCTACACCTTC,CASSLMQGIKAGYTF
NA,TRBJ1-2,NA,TRBV5-5,TGTGCCAGCAGCTTTGACAGAGTCTATGGCTACACCTTC,CASSFDRVYGYTF
once,TRBJ1-3,NA,TRBV9,TGTGCCAGCAGCGTAGGCGAGGGTCCAGGAAACACCATATATTTT,CASSVGEGPGNTIYF